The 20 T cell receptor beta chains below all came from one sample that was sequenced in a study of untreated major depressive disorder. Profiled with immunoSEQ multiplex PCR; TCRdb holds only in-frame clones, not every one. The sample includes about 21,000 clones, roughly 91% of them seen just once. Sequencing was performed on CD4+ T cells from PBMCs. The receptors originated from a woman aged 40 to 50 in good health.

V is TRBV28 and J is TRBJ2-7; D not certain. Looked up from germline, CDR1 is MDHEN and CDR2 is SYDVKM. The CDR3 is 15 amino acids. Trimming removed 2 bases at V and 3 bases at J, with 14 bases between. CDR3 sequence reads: CASSLNIPRFYEQYF. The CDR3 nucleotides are TGTGCCAGCAGTTTAAACATACCCCGGTTCTACGAGCAGTACTTC.

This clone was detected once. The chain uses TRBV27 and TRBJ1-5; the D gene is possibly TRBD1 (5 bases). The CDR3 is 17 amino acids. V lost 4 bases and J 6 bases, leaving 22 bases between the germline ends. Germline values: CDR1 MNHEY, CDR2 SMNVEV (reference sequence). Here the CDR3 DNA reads TGTGCCAGCAGTTCTAGGAGGGGCGCCGGGATCTCTCAGCCCCAGCATTTT. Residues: CASSSRRGAGISQPQHF.

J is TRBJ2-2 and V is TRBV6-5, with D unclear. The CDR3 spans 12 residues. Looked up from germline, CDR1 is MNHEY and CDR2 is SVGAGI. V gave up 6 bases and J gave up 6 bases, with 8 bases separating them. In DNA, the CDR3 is TGTGCCAGCAGGTCTTTTCCCGGGGAGCTGTTTTTT. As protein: CASRSFPGELFF.

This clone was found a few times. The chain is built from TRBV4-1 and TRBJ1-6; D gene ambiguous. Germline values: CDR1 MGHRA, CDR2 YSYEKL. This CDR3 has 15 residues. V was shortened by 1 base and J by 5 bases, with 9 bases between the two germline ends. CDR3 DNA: TGCGCCAGCAGCCAAGTTGGGCGGGATAATTCACCCCTCCACTTT. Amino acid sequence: CASSQVGRDNSPLHF.

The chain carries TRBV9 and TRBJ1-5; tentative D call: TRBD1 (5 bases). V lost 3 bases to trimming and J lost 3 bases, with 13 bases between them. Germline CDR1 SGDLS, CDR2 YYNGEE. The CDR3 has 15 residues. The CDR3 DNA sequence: TGTGCCAGCAGCGGCTACGGGACCGACAATCAGCCCCAGCATTTT. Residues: CASSGYGTDNQPQHF.

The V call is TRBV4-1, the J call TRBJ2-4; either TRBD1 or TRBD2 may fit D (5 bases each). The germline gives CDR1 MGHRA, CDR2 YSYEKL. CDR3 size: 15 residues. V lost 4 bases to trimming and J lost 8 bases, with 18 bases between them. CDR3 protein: CASSPRDPTTDIQYF. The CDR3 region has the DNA TGCGCCAGCAGCCCCCGGGACCCAACTACGGACATTCAGTACTTC.

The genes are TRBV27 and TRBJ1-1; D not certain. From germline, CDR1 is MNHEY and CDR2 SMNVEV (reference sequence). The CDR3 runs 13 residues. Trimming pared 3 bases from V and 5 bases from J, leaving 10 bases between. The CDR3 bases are TGTGCCAGCAGTTTTTTAGGGTTTACTGAAGCTTTCTTT. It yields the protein CASSFLGFTEAFF.

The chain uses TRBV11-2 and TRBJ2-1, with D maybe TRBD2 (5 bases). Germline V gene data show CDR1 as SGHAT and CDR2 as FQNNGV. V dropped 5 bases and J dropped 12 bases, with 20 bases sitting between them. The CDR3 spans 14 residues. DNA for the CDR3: TGTGCCAGCAGCCTCTATGGGATGCTCGCGGGGCAGTTCTTC. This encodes CASSLYGMLAGQFF.

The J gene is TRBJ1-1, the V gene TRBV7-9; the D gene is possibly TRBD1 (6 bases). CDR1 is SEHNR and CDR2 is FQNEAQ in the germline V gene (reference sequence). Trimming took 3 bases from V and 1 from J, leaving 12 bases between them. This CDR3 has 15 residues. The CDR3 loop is CASSLDRLTNTEAFF. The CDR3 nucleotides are TGTGCCAGCAGCTTGGACAGACTGACGAACACTGAAGCTTTCTTT.

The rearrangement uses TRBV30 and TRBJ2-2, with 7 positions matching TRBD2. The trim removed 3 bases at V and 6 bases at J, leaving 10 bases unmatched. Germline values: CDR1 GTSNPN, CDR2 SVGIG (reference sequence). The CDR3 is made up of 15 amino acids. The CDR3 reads CAWRGWGRASGELFF. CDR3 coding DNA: TGTGCCTGGAGGGGTTGGGGGAGGGCCTCCGGGGAGCTGTTTTTT. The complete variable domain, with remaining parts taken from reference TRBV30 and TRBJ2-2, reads SQTIHQWPATLVQPVGSPLSLECTVEGTSNPNLYWYRQAAGRGLQLLFYSVGIGQISSEVPQNLSASRPQDRQFILSSKKLLLSDSGFYLCAWRGWGRASGELFFGEGSRLTVL.

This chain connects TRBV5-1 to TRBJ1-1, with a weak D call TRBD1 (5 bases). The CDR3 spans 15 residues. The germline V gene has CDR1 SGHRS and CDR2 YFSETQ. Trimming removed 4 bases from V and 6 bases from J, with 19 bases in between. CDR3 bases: TGCGCCAGCAGCCTTACACGACAGCTCCGCCCTGAAGCTTTCTTT. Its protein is CASSLTRQLRPEAFF.

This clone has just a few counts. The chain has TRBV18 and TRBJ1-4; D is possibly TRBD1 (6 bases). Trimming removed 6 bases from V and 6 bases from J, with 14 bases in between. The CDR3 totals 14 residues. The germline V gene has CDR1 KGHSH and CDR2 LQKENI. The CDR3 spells CASSDQGGDEKLFF. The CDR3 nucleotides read TGTGCCAGCTCGGATCAAGGGGGGGATGAAAAACTGTTTTTT.

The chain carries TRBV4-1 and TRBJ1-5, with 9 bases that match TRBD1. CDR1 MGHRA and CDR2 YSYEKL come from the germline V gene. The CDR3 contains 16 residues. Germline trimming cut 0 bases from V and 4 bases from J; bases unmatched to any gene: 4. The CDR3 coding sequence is TGCGCCAGCAGCCAAGATCAAGGACAGGGGAATCAGCCCCAGCATTTT. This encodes CASSQDQGQGNQPQHF.

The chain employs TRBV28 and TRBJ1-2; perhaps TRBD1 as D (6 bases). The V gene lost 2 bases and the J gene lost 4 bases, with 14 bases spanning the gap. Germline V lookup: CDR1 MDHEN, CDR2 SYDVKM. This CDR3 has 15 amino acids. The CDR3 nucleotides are TGTGCCAGCAGTTTACCTCCAGGGGCGGGCTATGGCTACACCTTC. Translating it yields CASSLPPGAGYGYTF.

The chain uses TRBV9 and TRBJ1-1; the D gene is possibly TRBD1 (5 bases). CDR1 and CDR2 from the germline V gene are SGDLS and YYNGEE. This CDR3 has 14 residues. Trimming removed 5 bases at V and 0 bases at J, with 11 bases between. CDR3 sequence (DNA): TGTGCCAGCAGTATCGGGGGAGTGAACACTGAAGCTTTCTTT. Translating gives CASSIGGVNTEAFF.

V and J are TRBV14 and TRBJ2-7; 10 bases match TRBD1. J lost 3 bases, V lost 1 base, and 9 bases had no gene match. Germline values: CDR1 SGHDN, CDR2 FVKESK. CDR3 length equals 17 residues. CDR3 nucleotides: TGTGCCAGCAGCCAAGGATCTCCCGGGACAGGGGACTACGAGCAGTACTTC. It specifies CASSQGSPGTGDYEQYF.

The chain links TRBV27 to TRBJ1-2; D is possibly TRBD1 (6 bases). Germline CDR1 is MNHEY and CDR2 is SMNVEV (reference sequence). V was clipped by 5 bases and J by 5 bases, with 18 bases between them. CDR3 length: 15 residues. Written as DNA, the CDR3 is TGTGCCAGCAGTCCCCGTGCCAGGGGTACTTATGGCTACACCTTC. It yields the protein CASSPRARGTYGYTF.

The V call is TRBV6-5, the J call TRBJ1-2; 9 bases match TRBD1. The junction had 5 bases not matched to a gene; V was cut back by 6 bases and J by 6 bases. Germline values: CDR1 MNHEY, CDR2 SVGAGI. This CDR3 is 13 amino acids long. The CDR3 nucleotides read TGTGCCAGCAGAACAGGGGGCCAGGATGGCTACACCTTC. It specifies CASRTGGQDGYTF.

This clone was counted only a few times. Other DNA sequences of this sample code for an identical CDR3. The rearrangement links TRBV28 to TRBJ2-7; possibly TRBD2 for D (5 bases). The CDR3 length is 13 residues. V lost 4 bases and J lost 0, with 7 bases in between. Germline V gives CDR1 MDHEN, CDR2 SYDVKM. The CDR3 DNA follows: TGTGCCAGCAGTTCGGACTCCTCCTACGAGCAGTACTTC. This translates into CASSSDSSYEQYF. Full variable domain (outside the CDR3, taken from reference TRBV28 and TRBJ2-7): DVKVTQSSRYLVKRTGEKVFLECVQDMDHENMFWYRQDPGLGLRLIYFSYDVKMKEKGDIPEGYSVSREKKERFSLILESASTNQTSMYLCASSSDSSYEQYFGPGTRLTVT.

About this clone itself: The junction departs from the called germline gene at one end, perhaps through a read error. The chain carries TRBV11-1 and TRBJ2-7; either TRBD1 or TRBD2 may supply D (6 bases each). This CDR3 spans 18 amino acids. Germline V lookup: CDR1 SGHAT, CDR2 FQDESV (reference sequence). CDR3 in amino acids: CASTLGKWGAASVHEQYF. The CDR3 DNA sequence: TGTGCCAGCACCTTAGGAAAGTGGGGGGCGGCTAGCGTCCACGAGCAGTACTTC. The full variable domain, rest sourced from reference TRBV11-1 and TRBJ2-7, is EAEVAQSPRYKITEKSQAVAFWCDPISGHATLYWYRQILGQGPELLVQFQDESVVDDSQLPKDRFSAERLKGVDSTLKIQPAELGDSAMYLCASTLGKWGAASVHEQYFGPGTRLTVT.